This entry features one T cell receptor (beta chain) sequence. As yet, its antigen is unknown. The sample originates from a study of cytotoxic CD8 clonotypes in ibrutinib-treated CLL. Study-wide background: Response was recorded as partial in 24 patients and complete in 2; at median roughly 68 months, approximately 14 remained remitted and around 12 had progressed. Study-wide results and caveats: Clonality rose at ibrutinib response, held steady in sustained remission, and fell toward baseline at progression. Baseline clonality, higher than in age-matched healthy donors, tracked circulating CD8+ T-cell counts. With treatment, public clonotypes, which were uncommon, either contracted or remained stable.

From germline, CDR1 is SGHRS and CDR2 YFSETQ. V dropped 0 bases and J dropped 6; count of bases not matched to a gene: 6. The CDR3 spans 16 residues. Here immunoSEQ multiplex PCR was the method, and the copy in TCRdb shows in-frame clones only, minus some. The sample has around 53,000 clones, 54% seen once. Here the sequenced sample was PBMCs, taken at disease progression, from a patient treated with ibrutinib. The rearrangement uses TRBV5-1 and TRBJ1-6; 7 nucleotides align to TRBD1. The receptor was derived from a human donor with chronic lymphocytic leukemia. CDR3 protein: CASSLGPGQPNSPLHF. The DNA for the CDR3 is TGCGCCAGCAGCTTGGGACCGGGACAGCCTAATTCACCCCTCCACTTT.